This TCR beta chain was obtained from a study of T-cell reconstitution after alpha-beta-depleted transplantation in children. A TCRbeta library incorporating unique molecular identifiers was prepared. MiXCR, run by TCRdb on the PCR reads, gives a single entry per CDR3 protein. The repertoire includes more than 150,000 distinct CDR3 sequences, around 7% of them detected once, and about 2.9% sits in the top ten. The sample holds many counts of this clonotype. Germline CDR1 is SGDLS and CDR2 is YYNGEE. The V and J ends lost 4 bases and 5 bases, in that order; junction bases with no gene match: 12. CDR3 size: 16 residues.

The chain couples TRBV9 to TRBJ2-1, with 7 positions matching TRBD2. The TCR sequence derives from a human donor who donated a stem cell graft to a child with Wiskott-Aldrich syndrome. The sample in question was PBMCs from the stem cell graft donor, obtained from the stem cell graft. CDR3 sequence: CASSPISSGGHNEQFF. CDR3 DNA: TGTGCCAGCAGCCCCATCAGCTCGGGAGGACACAATGAGCAGTTCTTC.